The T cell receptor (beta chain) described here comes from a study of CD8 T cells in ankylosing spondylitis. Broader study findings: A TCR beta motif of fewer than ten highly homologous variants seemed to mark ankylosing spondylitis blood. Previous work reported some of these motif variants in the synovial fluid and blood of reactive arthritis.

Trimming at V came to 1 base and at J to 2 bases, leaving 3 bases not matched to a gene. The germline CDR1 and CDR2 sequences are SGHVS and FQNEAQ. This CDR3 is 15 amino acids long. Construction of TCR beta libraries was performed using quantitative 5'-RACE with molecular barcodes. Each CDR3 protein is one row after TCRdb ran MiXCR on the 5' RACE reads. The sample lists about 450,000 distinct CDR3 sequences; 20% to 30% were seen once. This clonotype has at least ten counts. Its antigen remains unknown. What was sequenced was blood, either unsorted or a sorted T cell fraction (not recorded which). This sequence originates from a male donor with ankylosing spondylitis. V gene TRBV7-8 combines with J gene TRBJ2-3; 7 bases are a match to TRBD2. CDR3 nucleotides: TGTGCCAGCAGCTTAGGGCTAGCGGACACAGATACGCAGTATTTT. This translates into CASSLGLADTDTQYF.